Presented here are 2 T cell receptor beta chains from one specimen sequenced in a study of vaccination and CD4 T cells after COVID-19. For these TCRs, the target antigens are not known. The assay that was used to sequence DNA from cultured CD4+ T cells was the Oncomine TCR Beta short-read assay. TCRdb itself ran the PCR reads through MiXCR, one entry per CDR3 protein. The sample lists 11,000 or so distinct CDR3 sequences, approximately 49% occurring once. This sample's treatment: approximately 9-day PBMC culture with coronavirus spike peptide pools or control peptides (ViraFEST assay). Material: CD4+ T cells from blood, cultured in vitro. Receptor source: a human donor who had recovered from COVID-19.

The rearrangement joins TRBV20-1 to TRBJ2-7; the D gene could be TRBD1 or TRBD2 (6 bases each). There are 14 residues in the CDR3. Germline-derived CDR1 and CDR2 are DFQATT and SNEGSKA (reference sequence). V was shortened by 2 bases and J by 5 bases, with 16 bases between the two germline ends. The DNA of the CDR3 is TGCAGTGCTAGAAGGGGGGCACCCCCCCACGAGCAGTACTTC. Its translation: CSARRGAPPHEQYF.

The chain employs TRBV11-1 and TRBJ2-5; 7 positions match TRBD1. Germline CDR1 is SGHAT and CDR2 is FQDESV (reference sequence). J was trimmed by 1 base and V by 6 bases; bases with no gene match: 2. This CDR3 comprises 13 residues. The CDR3, as DNA: TGTGCCAGCAGACGGACAGGCCAAGAGACCCAGTACTTC. This codes for CASRRTGQETQYF.